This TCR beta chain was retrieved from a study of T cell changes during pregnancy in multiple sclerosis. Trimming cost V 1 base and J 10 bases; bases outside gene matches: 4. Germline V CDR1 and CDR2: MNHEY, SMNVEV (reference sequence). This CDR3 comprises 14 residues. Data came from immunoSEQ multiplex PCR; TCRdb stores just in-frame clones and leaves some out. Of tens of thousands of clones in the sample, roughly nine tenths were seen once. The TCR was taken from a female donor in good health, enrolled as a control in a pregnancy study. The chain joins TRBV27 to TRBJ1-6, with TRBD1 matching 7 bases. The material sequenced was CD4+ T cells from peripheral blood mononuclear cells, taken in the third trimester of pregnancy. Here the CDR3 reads CASSLWDRGSPLHF. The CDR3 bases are TGTGCCAGCAGTTTATGGGACAGAGGGTCACCCCTCCACTTT.